This T cell receptor beta chain is drawn from a study of CD8+ T cells in alopecia areata. Study at large: Tofacitinib therapy took 6 to 18 months; 6 months off drug came after.

Treatment given: oral pan-JAK inhibitor, 5-10 mg twice daily. Regarding the study as a whole: Treatment with tofacitinib significantly lowered scalp clonality and reduced expanded CD8+ clones among the top 100.

Worth noting for this clone: Its target is unknown.

RNA, once extracted, was reverse transcribed into cDNA for use as the sequencing template. Assay: immunoSEQ multiplex PCR; the TCRdb copy retains only in-frame clones and omits some. The data contain some 110,000 clones, roughly 50% of them singletons. The ends lost 6 bases at V and 5 bases at J; junction bases unmatched: 8. The CDR3 runs 14 residues. Germline V gene data show CDR1 as SEHNR and CDR2 as FQNEAQ (reference sequence). This TCR was recovered from a human donor with alopecia areata. The V call is TRBV7-9, the J call TRBJ2-7; 9 bases fit TRBD1. The sequenced sample was CD8+ T cells sorted from blood, obtained at week 4, from a patient treated with tofacitinib. In DNA, the CDR3 is TGTGCCAGCAGTTGGGACAGGGCATCCGACGAGCAGTACTTC. Residues: CASSWDRASDEQYF. Variable domain in full (rest from reference TRBV7-9 and TRBJ2-7): DTGVSQNPRHKITKRGQNVTFRCDPISEHNRLYWYRQTLGQGPEFLTYFQNEAQLEKSRLLSDRFSAERPKGSFSTLEIQRTEQGDSAMYLCASSWDRASDEQYFGPGTRLTVT.